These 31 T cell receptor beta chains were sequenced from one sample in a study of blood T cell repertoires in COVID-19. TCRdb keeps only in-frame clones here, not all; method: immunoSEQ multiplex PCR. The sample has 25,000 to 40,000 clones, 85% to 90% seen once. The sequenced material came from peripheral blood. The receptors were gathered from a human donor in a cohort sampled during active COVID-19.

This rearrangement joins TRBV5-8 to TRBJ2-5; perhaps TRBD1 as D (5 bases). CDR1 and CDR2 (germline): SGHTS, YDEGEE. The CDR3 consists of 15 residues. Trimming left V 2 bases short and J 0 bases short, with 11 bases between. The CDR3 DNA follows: TGTGCCAGCAGCTTTACAAGGGGTTACCAAGAGACCCAGTACTTC. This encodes CASSFTRGYQETQYF.

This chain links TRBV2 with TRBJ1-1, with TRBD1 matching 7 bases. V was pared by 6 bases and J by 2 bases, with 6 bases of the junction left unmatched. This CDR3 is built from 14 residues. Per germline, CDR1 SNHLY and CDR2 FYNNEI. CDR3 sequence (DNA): TGTGCCAGCAGACCGACAGGGAGAAACACTGAAGCTTTCTTT. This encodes CASRPTGRNTEAFF.

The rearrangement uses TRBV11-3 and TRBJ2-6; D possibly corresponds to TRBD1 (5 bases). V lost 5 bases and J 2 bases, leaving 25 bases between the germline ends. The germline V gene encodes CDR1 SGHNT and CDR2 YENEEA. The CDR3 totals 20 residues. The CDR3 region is CASSIKGPRFGQTGANVLTF. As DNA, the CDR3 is TGTGCCAGCAGCATTAAAGGGCCGAGGTTCGGACAAACTGGGGCCAACGTCCTGACTTTC.

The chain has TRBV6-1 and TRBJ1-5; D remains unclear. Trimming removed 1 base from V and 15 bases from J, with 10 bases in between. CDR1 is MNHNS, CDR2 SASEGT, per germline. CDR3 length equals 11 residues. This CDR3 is CASSEGAARHF. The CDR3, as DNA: TGTGCCAGCAGTGAAGGGGCAGCCCGGCATTTT.

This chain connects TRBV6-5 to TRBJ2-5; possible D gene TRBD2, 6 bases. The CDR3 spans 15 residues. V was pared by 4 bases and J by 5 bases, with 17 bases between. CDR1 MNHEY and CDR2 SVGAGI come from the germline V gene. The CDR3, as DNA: TGTGCCAGCAGTTCCTCCGGGAGCCCCACGGAGACCCAGTACTTC. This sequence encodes CASSSSGSPTETQYF.

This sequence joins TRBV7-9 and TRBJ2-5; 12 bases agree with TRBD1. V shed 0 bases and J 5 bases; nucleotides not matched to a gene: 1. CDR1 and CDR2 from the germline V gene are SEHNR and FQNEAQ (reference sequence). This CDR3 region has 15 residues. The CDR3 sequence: CASSLAGQGAETQYF. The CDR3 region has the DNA TGTGCCAGCAGCTTAGCGGGACAGGGGGCGGAGACCCAGTACTTC.

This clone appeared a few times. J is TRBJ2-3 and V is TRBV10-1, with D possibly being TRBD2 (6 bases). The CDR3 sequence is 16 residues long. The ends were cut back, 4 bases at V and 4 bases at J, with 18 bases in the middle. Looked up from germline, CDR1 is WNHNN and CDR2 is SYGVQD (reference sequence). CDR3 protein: CASSASLSRGADTQYF. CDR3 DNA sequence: TGCGCCAGCAGTGCCAGTCTCTCGCGGGGTGCAGATACGCAGTATTTT.

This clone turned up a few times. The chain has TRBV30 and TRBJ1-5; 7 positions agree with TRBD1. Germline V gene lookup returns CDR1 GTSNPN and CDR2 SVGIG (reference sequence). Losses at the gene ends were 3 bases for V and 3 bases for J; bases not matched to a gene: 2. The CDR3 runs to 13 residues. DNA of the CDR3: TGTGCCTGGAGAGGGACAGTCAATCAGCCCCAGCATTTT. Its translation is CAWRGTVNQPQHF. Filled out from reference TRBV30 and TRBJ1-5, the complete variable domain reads SQTIHQWPATLVQPVGSPLSLECTVEGTSNPNLYWYRQAAGRGLQLLFYSVGIGQISSEVPQNLSASRPQDRQFILSSKKLLLSDSGFYLCAWRGTVNQPQHFGDGTRLSIL.

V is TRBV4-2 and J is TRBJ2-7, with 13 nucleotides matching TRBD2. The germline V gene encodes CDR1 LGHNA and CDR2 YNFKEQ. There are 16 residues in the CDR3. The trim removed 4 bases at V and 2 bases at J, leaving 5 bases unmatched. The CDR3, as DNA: TGTGCCAGCAGCCCCCGACTAGCGGGGGGCACCTACGAGCAGTACTTC. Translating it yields CASSPRLAGGTYEQYF.

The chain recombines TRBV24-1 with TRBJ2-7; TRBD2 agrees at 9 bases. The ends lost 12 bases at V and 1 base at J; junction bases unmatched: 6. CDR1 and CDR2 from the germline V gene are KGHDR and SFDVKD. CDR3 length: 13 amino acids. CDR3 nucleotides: TGTGCCGCGGCGACTAGCGGATCCTACGAGCAGTACTTC. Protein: CAAATSGSYEQYF.

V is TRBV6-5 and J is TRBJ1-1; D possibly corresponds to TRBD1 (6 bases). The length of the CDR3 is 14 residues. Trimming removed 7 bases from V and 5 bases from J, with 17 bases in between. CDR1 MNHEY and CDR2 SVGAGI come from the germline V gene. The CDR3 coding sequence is TGTGCCAGCACAAACGGGGGGGGCAGGACTGAAGCTTTCTTT. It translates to CASTNGGGRTEAFF.

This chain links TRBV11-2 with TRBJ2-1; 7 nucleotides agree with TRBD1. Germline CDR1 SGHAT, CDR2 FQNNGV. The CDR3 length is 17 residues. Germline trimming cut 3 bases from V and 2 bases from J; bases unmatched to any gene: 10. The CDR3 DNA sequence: TGTGCCAGCAGCTTCACAGGGGTAGGTGGACCCTACAATGAGCAGTTCTTC. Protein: CASSFTGVGGPYNEQFF.

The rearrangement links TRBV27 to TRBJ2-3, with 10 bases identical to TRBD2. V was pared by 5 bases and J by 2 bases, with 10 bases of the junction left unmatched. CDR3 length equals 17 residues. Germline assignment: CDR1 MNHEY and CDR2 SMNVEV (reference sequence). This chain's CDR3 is CASSPSAGGVHTDTQYF. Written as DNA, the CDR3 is TGTGCCAGCAGTCCGTCAGCGGGAGGGGTGCACACAGATACGCAGTATTTT.

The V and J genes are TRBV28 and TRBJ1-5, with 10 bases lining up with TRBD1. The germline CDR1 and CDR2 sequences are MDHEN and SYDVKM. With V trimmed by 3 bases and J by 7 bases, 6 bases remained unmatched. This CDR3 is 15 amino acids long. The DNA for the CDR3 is TGTGCCAGCAGTTTTGTCGGGACAGGGGAGCAGCCCCAGCATTTT. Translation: CASSFVGTGEQPQHF. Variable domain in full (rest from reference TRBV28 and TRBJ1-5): DVKVTQSSRYLVKRTGEKVFLECVQDMDHENMFWYRQDPGLGLRLIYFSYDVKMKEKGDIPEGYSVSREKKERFSLILESASTNQTSMYLCASSFVGTGEQPQHFGDGTRLSIL.

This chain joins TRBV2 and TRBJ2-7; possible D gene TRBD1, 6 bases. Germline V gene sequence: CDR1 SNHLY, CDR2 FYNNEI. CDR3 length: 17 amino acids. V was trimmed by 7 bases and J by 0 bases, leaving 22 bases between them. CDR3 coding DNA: TGTGCCAGCAAATTTTACCTGAGACAGGTTTTCTCCTACGAGCAGTACTTC. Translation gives CASKFYLRQVFSYEQYF.

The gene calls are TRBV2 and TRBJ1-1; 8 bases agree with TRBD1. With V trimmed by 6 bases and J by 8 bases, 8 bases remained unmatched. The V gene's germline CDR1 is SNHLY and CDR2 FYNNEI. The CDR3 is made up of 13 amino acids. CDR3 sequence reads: CASRPGTGREAFF. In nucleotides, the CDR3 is TGTGCCAGCAGACCCGGGACAGGCCGCGAAGCTTTCTTT.

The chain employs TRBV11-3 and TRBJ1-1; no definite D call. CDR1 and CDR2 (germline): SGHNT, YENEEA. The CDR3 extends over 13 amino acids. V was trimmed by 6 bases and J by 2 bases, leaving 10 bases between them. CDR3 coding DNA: TGTGCCAGCAGTACTGACACAAACACTGAAGCTTTCTTT. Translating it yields CASSTDTNTEAFF.

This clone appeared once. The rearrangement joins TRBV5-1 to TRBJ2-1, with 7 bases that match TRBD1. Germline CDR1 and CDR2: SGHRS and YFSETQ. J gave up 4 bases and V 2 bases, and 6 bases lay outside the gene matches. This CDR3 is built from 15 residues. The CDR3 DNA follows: TGCGCCAGCAGCTTAAGACAGGGCGTATACAATGAGCAGTTCTTC. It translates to CASSLRQGVYNEQFF. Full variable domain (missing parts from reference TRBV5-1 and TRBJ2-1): KAGVTQTPRYLIKTRGQQVTLSCSPISGHRSVSWYQQTPGQGLQFLFEYFSETQRNKGNFPGRFSGRQFSNSRSEMNVSTLELGDSALYLCASSLRQGVYNEQFFGPGTRLTVL.

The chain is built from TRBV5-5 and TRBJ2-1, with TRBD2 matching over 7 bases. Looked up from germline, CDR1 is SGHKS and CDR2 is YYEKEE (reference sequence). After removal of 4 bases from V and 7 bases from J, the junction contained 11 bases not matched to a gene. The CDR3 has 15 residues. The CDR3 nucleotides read TGTGCCAGCAGCCCGGGCGAACTAGCGATAAATGAGCAGTTCTTC. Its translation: CASSPGELAINEQFF.

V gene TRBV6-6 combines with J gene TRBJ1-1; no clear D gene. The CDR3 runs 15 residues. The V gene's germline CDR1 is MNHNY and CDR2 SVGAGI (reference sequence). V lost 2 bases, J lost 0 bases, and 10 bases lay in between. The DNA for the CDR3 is TGTGCCAGCAGTTACGTTGGCAGGTTGAACACTGAAGCTTTCTTT. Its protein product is CASSYVGRLNTEAFF.

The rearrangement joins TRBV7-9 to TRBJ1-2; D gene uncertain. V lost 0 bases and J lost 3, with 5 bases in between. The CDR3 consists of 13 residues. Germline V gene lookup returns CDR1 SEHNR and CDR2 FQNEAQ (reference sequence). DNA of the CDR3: TGTGCCAGCAGCTTAGCGAGCTACTATGGCTACACCTTC. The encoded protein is CASSLASYYGYTF.

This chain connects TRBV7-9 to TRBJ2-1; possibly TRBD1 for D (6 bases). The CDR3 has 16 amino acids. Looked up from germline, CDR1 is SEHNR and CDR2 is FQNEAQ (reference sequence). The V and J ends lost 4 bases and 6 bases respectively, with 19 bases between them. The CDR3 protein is CASSSGPSEGVNEQFF. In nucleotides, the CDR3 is TGTGCCAGCAGCTCTGGGCCCTCTGAGGGGGTCAATGAGCAGTTCTTC.

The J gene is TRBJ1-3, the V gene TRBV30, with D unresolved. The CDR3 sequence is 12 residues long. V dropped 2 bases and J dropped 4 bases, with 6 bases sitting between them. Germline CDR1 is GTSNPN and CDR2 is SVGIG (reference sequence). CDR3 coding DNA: TGTGCCTGGAGTCCGAGCGGAAACACCATATATTTT. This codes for CAWSPSGNTIYF.

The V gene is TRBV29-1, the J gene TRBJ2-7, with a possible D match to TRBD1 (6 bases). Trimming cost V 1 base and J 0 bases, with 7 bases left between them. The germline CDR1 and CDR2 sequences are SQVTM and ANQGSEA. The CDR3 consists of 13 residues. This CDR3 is CSVEGDNSYEQYF. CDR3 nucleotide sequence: TGCAGCGTTGAAGGGGACAACTCCTACGAGCAGTACTTC.

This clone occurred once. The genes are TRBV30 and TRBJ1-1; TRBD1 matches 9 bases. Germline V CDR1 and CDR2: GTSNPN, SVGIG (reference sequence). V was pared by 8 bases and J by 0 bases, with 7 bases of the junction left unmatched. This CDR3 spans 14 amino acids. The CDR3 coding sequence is TGTGCCAGAGACAGGGGGGCCATGAACACTGAAGCTTTCTTT. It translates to CARDRGAMNTEAFF.

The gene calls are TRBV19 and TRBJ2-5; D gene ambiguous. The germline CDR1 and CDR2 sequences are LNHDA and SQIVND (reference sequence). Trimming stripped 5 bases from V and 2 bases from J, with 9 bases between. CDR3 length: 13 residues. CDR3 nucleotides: TGTGCCAGTAGTCCTTTACTTCAAGAGACCCAGTACTTC. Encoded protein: CASSPLLQETQYF.

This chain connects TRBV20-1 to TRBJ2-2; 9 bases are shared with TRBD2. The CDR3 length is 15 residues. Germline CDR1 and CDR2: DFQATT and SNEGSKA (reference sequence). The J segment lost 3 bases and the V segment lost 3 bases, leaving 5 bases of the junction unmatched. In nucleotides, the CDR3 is TGCAGTGCTAGTCGCCTAGCGGGATACACCGGGGAGCTGTTTTTT. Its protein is CSASRLAGYTGELFF.

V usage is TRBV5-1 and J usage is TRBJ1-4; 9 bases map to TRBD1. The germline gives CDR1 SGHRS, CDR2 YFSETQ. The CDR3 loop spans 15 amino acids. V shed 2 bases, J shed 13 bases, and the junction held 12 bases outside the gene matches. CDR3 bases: TGCGCCAGCAGCTTTGGTTCGGGGGGACAGGGTGGACTGTTTTTT. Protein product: CASSFGSGGQGGLFF.

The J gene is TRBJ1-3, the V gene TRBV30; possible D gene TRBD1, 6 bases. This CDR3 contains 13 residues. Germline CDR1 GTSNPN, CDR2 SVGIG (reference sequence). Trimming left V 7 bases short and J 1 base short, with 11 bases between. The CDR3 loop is CASLGQSGNTIYF. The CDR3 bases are TGTGCCTCTCTCGGACAGTCTGGAAACACCATATATTTT.

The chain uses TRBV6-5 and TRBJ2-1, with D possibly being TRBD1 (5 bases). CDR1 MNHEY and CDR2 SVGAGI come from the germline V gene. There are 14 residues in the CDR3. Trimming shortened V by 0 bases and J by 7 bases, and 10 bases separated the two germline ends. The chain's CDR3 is CASSYSPQGNEQFF. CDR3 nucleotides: TGTGCCAGCAGTTACTCTCCCCAGGGTAATGAGCAGTTCTTC.

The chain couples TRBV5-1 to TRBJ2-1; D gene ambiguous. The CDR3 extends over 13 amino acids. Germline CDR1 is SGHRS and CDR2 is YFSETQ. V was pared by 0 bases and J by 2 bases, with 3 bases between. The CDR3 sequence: CASSLATYNEQFF. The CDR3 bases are TGCGCCAGCAGCTTGGCCACCTACAATGAGCAGTTCTTC. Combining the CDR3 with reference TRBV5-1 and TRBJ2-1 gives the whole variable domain KAGVTQTPRYLIKTRGQQVTLSCSPISGHRSVSWYQQTPGQGLQFLFEYFSETQRNKGNFPGRFSGRQFSNSRSEMNVSTLELGDSALYLCASSLATYNEQFFGPGTRLTVL.